This T cell receptor (beta chain) was profiled in a study of human T cells and chemical hapten exposure. Points from the study as a whole: TCRs at a frequency above 1 in 1000 stayed unchanged with DPC sensitization.

Library construction involved attaching unique molecular identifiers to individual cDNA molecules, which allowed quantitative, reproducible TCR counting. One entry per CDR3 protein results from TCRdb running MiXCR on the RACE reads. The sample lists under 95,000 distinct CDR3 sequences, roughly 8.5% seen once, with 2% to 3% in the top ten. The CDR3 runs 11 residues. With 0 bases removed from V and 6 bases from J, the gap between germline ends came to 4 bases. The germline V gene has CDR1 SQVTM and CDR2 ANQGSEA. This clonotype was seen many times. The antigen remains undetermined. Time point indicated: pre-sensitization, week 0. The treatment is: therapeutic diphenylcyclopropenone sensitization with weekly scalp DPC.

The sequence was collected from a middle-aged man with alopecia areata. Some clones in this sample may be carry-over from other donors' samples. The chain is built from TRBV29-1 and TRBJ2-3; D is uncertain. The starting material was whole blood, obtained in connection with sensitization to the hapten diphenylcyclopropenone (DPC). CDR3 bases: TGCAGCGTTGAAGATAGGGATACGCAGTATTTT. Its protein product is CSVEDRDTQYF.